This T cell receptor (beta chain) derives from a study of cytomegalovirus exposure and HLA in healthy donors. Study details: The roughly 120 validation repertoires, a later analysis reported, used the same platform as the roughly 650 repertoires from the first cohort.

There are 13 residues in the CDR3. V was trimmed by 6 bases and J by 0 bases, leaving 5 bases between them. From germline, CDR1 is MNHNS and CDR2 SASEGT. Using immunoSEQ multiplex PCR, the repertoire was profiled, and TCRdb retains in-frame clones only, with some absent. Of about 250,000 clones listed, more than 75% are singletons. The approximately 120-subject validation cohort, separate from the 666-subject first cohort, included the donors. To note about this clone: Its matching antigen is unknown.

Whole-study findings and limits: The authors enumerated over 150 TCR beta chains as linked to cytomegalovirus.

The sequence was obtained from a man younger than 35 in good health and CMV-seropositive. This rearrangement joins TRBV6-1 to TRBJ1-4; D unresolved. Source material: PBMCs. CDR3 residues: CASRPATNEKLFF. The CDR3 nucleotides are TGTGCCAGCAGGCCTGCAACTAATGAAAAACTGTTTTTT.